This T cell receptor beta chain emerged from a study of blood T cell repertoires in COVID-19 (dated by TCRdb to the early 2020s). In the study overall: The collaborator samples originated in the United States, Italy and Spain and spanned the acute and convalescent phases of COVID-19. The material from the prospective study consisted of cDNA or gDNA derived from T cells, B-cell-depleted T cells, or PBMCs. The dataset comprised deeply sampled blood TCRbeta repertoires from subjects exposed to, actively infected with, or recovered from COVID-19. The repertoires were released in a freely available public database meant as a resource for research on the immune response to SARS-CoV-2. Samples were obtained from the ongoing ImmuneRACE study (first 160 participants) and from over 1,000 subjects provided by 6 global collaborators. Sample metadata almost always included a de-identified subject ID, COVID-19 status, age in years and sex. Where available, HLA class I and class II types were obtained from metadata supplied by the sample provider rather than from assay-based typing. What the work shows at the level of the full study, not this receptor alone: The amount of clinical and demographic metadata varied by source and participant and was provided uncurated.

About this clone itself: What this receptor recognizes is not known. Base qualities are not provided; no much larger clone lies one nucleotide away.

TCRbeta CDR3 regions were amplified from genomic DNA by means of the immunoSEQ Assay, a bias-controlled multiplex PCR. The paper's data handling went like this. Within the assay, amplification of reference gene primers was used to estimate how many nucleated cells each sample contained. Sequence reads were collapsed and filtered to measure the absolute abundance of every unique TCRbeta CDR3 rearrangement. For each sample, productive Simpson clonality was calculated as the square root of Simpson's diversity index across productive rearrangements. TCRdb carries this immuneACCESS record with in-frame sequences only. Its versions omit some clonotypes, under half of them owing to an unresolved V gene in the studies checked, with the rest unexplained. That table furnishes V, J and clone size, whereas the DNA furnished D and trimming. The sample has approximately 130,000 clones on record, roughly 79% of them singletons. The leading ten clones occupy about a fifth of the sample.

V is clipped by 0 bases and J by 2 bases, and the sequence between their germline boundaries is 11 bases long. From the cysteine through the phenylalanine, the CDR3 covers 15 amino acids. Only the CDR3 DNA is retained, 45 bases long and in frame from the first base. The germline V gene specifies MGHRA as CDR1 and YSYEKL as CDR2. Whole blood was collected in K2EDTA tubes by collaborating institutions according to the institutions' own protocols. Collaborator samples were shipped for TCRbeta analysis as frozen whole blood, isolated PBMCs, or DNA extracted from either sample type. Sequenced input: peripheral blood. The chain couples TRBV4-1 to TRBJ2-7; TRBD2 is possibly the D segment (5 matching bases). This clonotype was obtained from an elderly man with acute or convalescent COVID-19. The CDR3 here reads CASSQEYPGTYEQYF. The DNA is TGCGCCAGCAGCCAAGAATATCCGGGGACCTACGAGCAGTACTTC.